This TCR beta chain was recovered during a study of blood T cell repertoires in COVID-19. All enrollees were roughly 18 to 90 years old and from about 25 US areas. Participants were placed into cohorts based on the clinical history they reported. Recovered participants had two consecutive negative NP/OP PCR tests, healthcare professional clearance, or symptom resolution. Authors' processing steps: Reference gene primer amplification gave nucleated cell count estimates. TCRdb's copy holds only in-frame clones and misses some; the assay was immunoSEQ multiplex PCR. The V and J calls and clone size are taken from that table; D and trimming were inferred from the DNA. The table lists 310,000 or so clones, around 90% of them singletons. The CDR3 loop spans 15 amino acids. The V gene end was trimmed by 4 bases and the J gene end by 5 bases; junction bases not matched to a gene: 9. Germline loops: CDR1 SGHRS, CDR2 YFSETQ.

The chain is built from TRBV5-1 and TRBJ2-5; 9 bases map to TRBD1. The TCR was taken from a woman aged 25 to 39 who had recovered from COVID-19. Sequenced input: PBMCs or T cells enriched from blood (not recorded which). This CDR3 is CASSGTGGVRETQYF. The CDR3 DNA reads TGCGCCAGCAGCGGAACAGGGGGCGTTAGGGAGACCCAGTACTTC. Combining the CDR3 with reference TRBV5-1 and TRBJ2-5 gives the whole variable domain KAGVTQTPRYLIKTRGQQVTLSCSPISGHRSVSWYQQTPGQGLQFLFEYFSETQRNKGNFPGRFSGRQFSNSRSEMNVSTLELGDSALYLCASSGTGGVRETQYFGPGTRLLVL.